Below are 17 T cell receptor beta chains sequenced from a single sample in a study of post-analysis software for immune sequencing data. Prepared TCR beta cDNA libraries contained unique molecular identifiers. One entry per CDR3 protein results from TCRdb running MiXCR on the PCR reads. This table has 600,000 to 700,000 distinct CDR3 sequences, 59% appearing once. These receptors' targets are unknown. Overall study findings and caveats: TRBV segments more frequent in patients than in controls numbered several and included TRBV5-6, TRBV5-1 and TRBV20-1.

Source material: blood. All receptors derive from a girl aged 2 to 9 with multiple sclerosis.

The chain has TRBV4-1 and TRBJ1-5; no clear D. Germline V CDR1 and CDR2: MGHRA, YSYEKL. V was cut by 0 bases and J by 7 bases, with 10 bases left in between. This CDR3 region has 14 residues. The CDR3 loop is CASSQDHGIQPQHF. The DNA for the CDR3 is TGCGCCAGCAGCCAAGATCACGGGATCCAGCCCCAGCATTTT.

This clonotype came up a few times. Here the CDR3 reads CAISEGLAIRETQYF. CDR3 DNA: TGTGCCATCAGTGAGGGACTAGCGATCCGAGAGACCCAGTACTTC. This rearrangement joins TRBV10-3 to TRBJ2-5, with 9 bases matching TRBD2. The CDR3 consists of 15 residues. V trimming: 2 bases; J trimming: 4 bases; junction bases outside the gene matches: 5. Germline CDR1 and CDR2: ENHRY and SYGVKD.

This chain uses TRBV7-2 with TRBJ1-5; D gene uncertain. V was clipped by 1 base and J by 7 bases, with 11 bases between them. The CDR3 is made up of 14 amino acids. CDR1 is SGHTA and CDR2 is FQGNSA in the germline V gene. CDR3 residues: CASSLGSLSQPQHF. The CDR3 nucleotides are TGTGCCAGCAGCTTAGGCTCCCTCAGCCAGCCCCAGCATTTT.

The rearrangement joins TRBV12-3 or TRBV12-4 to TRBJ1-1, with 9 bases lining up with TRBD1. The CDR3 loop spans 16 amino acids. V trimming: 5 bases; J trimming: 0 bases; junction bases outside the gene matches: 7. The CDR3 sequence: CASSPRTGAMNTEAFF. The CDR3 region has the DNA TGTGCCAGCAGTCCGAGGACAGGGGCTATGAACACTGAAGCTTTCTTT.

The chain combines TRBV29-1 with TRBJ2-1; the D gene is possibly TRBD2 (6 bases). The V gene's germline CDR1 is SQVTM and CDR2 ANQGSEA. The CDR3 contains 13 residues. Trimming removed 4 bases from V and 9 bases from J, with 16 bases in between. The CDR3 sequence is CSVGMAGPSEQFF. CDR3 DNA: TGCAGCGTTGGTATGGCGGGACCGTCTGAGCAGTTCTTC.

The chain links TRBV11-2 to TRBJ2-5; 11 bases align to TRBD2. The CDR3 covers 17 residues. Germline values: CDR1 SGHAT, CDR2 FQNNGV. The V and J ends lost 0 bases and 5 bases, in that order; junction bases with no gene match: 8. The CDR3 sequence: CASSLEGIAGGMETQYF. CDR3 nucleotide sequence: TGTGCCAGCAGCTTAGAGGGGATAGCGGGAGGGATGGAGACCCAGTACTTC.

The genes are TRBV29-1 and TRBJ1-5; TRBD1 matches 10 bases. V shed 6 bases and J 4 bases; nucleotides not matched to a gene: 9. Looked up from germline, CDR1 is SQVTM and CDR2 is ANQGSEA. The CDR3 runs to 15 residues. This CDR3 is CSVAPGTGDNQPQHF. CDR3 nucleotides: TGCAGCGTCGCTCCCGGGACAGGGGATAATCAGCCCCAGCATTTT. The full variable domain, completed using reference TRBV29-1 and TRBJ1-5, is SAVISQKPSRDICQRGTSLTIQCQVDSQVTMMFWYRQQPGQSLTLIATANQGSEATYESGFVIDKFPISRPNLTFSTLTVSNMSPEDSSIYLCSVAPGTGDNQPQHFGDGTRLSIL.

V usage is TRBV5-1 and J usage is TRBJ2-1, with D possibly being TRBD1 (6 bases). V lost 0 bases, J lost 3 bases, and 13 bases lay in between. The CDR3 runs 16 residues. Germline V CDR1 and CDR2: SGHRS, YFSETQ. In nucleotides, the CDR3 is TGCGCCAGCAGCTTGGGTTGGGGGCCCTACTACAATGAGCAGTTCTTC. This codes for CASSLGWGPYYNEQFF.

CDR3: CSGLGETGELFF. Here the CDR3 DNA reads TGCAGCGGCCTAGGGGAAACCGGGGAGCTGTTTTTT. This sequence joins TRBV29-1 and TRBJ2-2, with a possible D match to TRBD1 (5 bases). Germline V lookup: CDR1 SQVTM, CDR2 ANQGSEA. This CDR3 spans 12 amino acids. Trimming removed 7 bases at V and 5 bases at J, with 11 bases between.

A remark on this clonotype: It is likely a read error, because the conserved phenylalanine at the end of the CDR3 is missing. The chain is built from TRBV10-1 and TRBJ2-7; perhaps TRBD1 as D (6 bases). Germline values: CDR1 WNHNN, CDR2 SYGVQD (reference sequence). V lost 2 bases to trimming and J lost 3 bases, with 11 bases between them. This CDR3 contains 14 residues. The CDR3 here is CASSEDSDSYEQYC. In DNA, the CDR3 is TGCGCCAGCAGTGAGGACTCGGACAGCTACGAGCAGTACTGC.

The V call is TRBV6-5, the J call TRBJ2-6; TRBD2 agrees at 7 bases. V shed 2 bases, J shed 0 bases, and the junction held 10 bases outside the gene matches. This CDR3 comprises 19 residues. CDR1 is MNHEY and CDR2 is SVGAGI in the germline V gene. As DNA, the CDR3 is TGTGCCAGCAGTTACGGGGCTAGCGGTTCCAGCTCTGGGGCCAACGTCCTGACTTTC. Its translation: CASSYGASGSSSGANVLTF.

This clonotype was observed a few times. The chain combines TRBV29-1 with TRBJ2-1, with D maybe TRBD2 (6 bases). The CDR3 has 12 residues. In germline, CDR1 is SQVTM, CDR2 ANQGSEA. Trimming took off 4 bases at V and 9 bases at J, with 13 bases between the two ends. CDR3 in amino acids: CSVGAGSAEQFF. The CDR3 DNA sequence: TGCAGCGTTGGCGCCGGGAGCGCTGAGCAGTTCTTC.

This clonotype was observed a few times. The chain carries TRBV15 and TRBJ2-1; weak D call: TRBD1 (6 bases). The germline V gene encodes CDR1 LNHNV and CDR2 YYDKDF (reference sequence). With 3 bases removed from V and 3 bases from J, the gap between germline ends came to 9 bases. This CDR3 spans 14 amino acids. CDR3 DNA sequence: TGTGCCACCAGCAGCAGGGGCATCTACAATGAGCAGTTCTTC. Its protein product is CATSSRGIYNEQFF.

The chain links TRBV12-3 or TRBV12-4 to TRBJ2-5; D might be TRBD2 (6 bases). The CDR3 is made up of 15 amino acids. The V and J ends lost 3 bases and 5 bases respectively, with 16 bases between them. The CDR3 loop reads CASSFWLTSRETQYF. CDR3 sequence (DNA): TGTGCCAGCAGTTTTTGGCTAACTAGCCGGGAGACCCAGTACTTC.

The chain recombines TRBV29-1 with TRBJ2-7; D unclear. This CDR3 contains 13 residues. Per the germline V gene, CDR1 is SQVTM and CDR2 is ANQGSEA. V was trimmed by 0 bases and J by 4 bases, leaving 10 bases between them. The CDR3 spells CSVEERVGYEQYF. In nucleotides, the CDR3 is TGCAGCGTTGAAGAAAGGGTTGGGTACGAGCAGTACTTC.

This clonotype appeared many times. The chain recombines TRBV7-2 with TRBJ2-7; possibly TRBD1 for D (5 bases). The V gene's germline CDR1 is SGHTA and CDR2 FQGNSA. The V gene lost 4 bases and the J gene lost 0 bases, with 7 bases spanning the gap. This CDR3 is built from 13 residues. For the CDR3, the DNA is TGTGCCAGCAGCTCAAGGGGCTCCTACGAGCAGTACTTC. Protein product: CASSSRGSYEQYF.

The chain employs TRBV13 and TRBJ2-4; D unclear. The assigned J gene may be wrong: the sequence end matches TRBJ2-7 better. The CDR3 extends over 12 amino acids. Looked up from germline, CDR1 is PRHDT and CDR2 is FYEKMQ (reference sequence). CDR3 residues: CASSFQSYEQYF. The CDR3 nucleotides are TGTGCCAGCAGCTTTCAGTCTTACGAGCAGTACTTC.